These 22 T cell receptor beta chains were sequenced from one sample in a study of T cells in Graves' hyperthyroidism and ophthalmopathy. Amplified regions were TCR beta CDR3 sequences from RNA transcripts. HTBI primers were used for first-round RT-PCR of the TCR CDR3. TCRdb reprocessed the multiplex PCR reads with MiXCR, giving one entry per CDR3 protein. The sample gives 600,000 to 700,000 distinct CDR3 sequences, 14% to 15% of which show up once; 4.3% is in the top ten. Material for sequencing was blood. The receptors originated from a woman aged 35 to 49 with Graves' ophthalmopathy.

This clonotype is labeled as medium-sized. The chain has TRBV25-1 and TRBJ1-2; D possibly corresponds to TRBD1 (6 bases). The CDR3 totals 14 residues. The germline gives CDR1 MGHDK, CDR2 SYGVNS. The V end lost 3 bases, the J end lost 4 bases, and 12 bases lay between the germline ends. The CDR3 protein is CASSDLSGAYGYTF. In nucleotides, the CDR3 is TGTGCCAGCAGTGACCTCTCAGGGGCCTATGGCTACACCTTC.

Ten or more counts support this clonotype. CDR3 sequence: CATSDTTGGKYEQYF. The CDR3 DNA follows: TGTGCCACCAGTGATACGACAGGGGGCAAGTACGAGCAGTACTTC. The chain joins TRBV24-1 to TRBJ2-7, with 10 bases fitting TRBD1. Germline V CDR1 and CDR2: KGHDR, SFDVKD. This CDR3 region has 15 residues. The J segment lost 4 bases and the V segment lost 3 bases, leaving 5 bases of the junction unmatched.

This clonotype was recorded at least ten times. V is TRBV19 and J is TRBJ1-2; D not certain. Germline V CDR1 and CDR2: LNHDA, SQIVND (reference sequence). The CDR3 length is 14 residues. V lost 3 bases and J 1 base, leaving 9 bases between the germline ends. The CDR3 nucleotides read TGTGCCAGTAGTATCGTTCGGAGTAACTATGGCTACACCTTC. Amino acid sequence: CASSIVRSNYGYTF.

The gene calls are TRBV4-2 and TRBJ2-2; D is possibly TRBD2 (5 bases). Deletions cut 6 bases from V and 3 bases from J, with 11 bases between. Looked up from germline, CDR1 is LGHNA and CDR2 is YNFKEQ. The CDR3 runs to 14 residues. The CDR3 bases are TGTGCCAGCAGTAATGAGGGCCACACCGGGGAGCTGTTTTTT. Translating it yields CASSNEGHTGELFF.

This clonotype occurred many times. The CDR3 spells CASTGTSKVGELFF. Here the CDR3 DNA reads TGTGCCAGCACCGGGACTAGCAAGGTCGGGGAGCTGTTTTTT. This rearrangement joins TRBV13 to TRBJ2-2; 9 bases match TRBD2. Per germline, CDR1 PRHDT and CDR2 FYEKMQ (reference sequence). The CDR3 loop spans 14 amino acids. The V gene end was trimmed by 7 bases and the J gene end by 7 bases; junction bases not matched to a gene: 7.

This clonotype was recorded at least ten times. The genes are TRBV11-2 and TRBJ2-5; no clear D. V lost 5 bases, J lost 5 bases, and 9 bases lay in between. Germline values: CDR1 SGHAT, CDR2 FQNNGV. CDR3 length: 12 residues. The CDR3 DNA reads as TGTGCCAGCAGCCACAACGAGGAGACCCAGTACTTC. Its translation: CASSHNEETQYF.

This clonotype was seen at least ten times. This chain links TRBV6-1 with TRBJ2-2; D is unclear. CDR1 is MNHNS, CDR2 SASEGT, per germline. This CDR3 is built from 14 residues. The V end was cut by 2 bases, the J end by 1 base, with 5 bases between. DNA for the CDR3: TGTGCCAGCAGTGAAATAAGGAACACCGGGGAGCTGTTTTTT. Translating gives CASSEIRNTGELFF.

This clonotype occurred many times. One end of the junction is discordant with germline, which a read error may explain. V gene TRBV20-1 combines with J gene TRBJ1-2; D call uncertain. The germline CDR1 and CDR2 sequences are DFQATT and SNEGSKA (reference sequence). CDR3 size: 11 residues. The CDR3: CSARVTWGYTF. The DNA of the CDR3 is TGCAGTGCGAGAGTAACATGGGGCTACACCTTC.

This clonotype appeared a few times. The J gene is TRBJ1-3, the V gene TRBV4-1, with no clear D. CDR3 length: 13 residues. CDR1 MGHRA and CDR2 YSYEKL come from the germline V gene. V was clipped by 5 bases and J by 2 bases, with 7 bases between them. The CDR3 bases are TGCGCCAGCAGCAGAGAGCCTGGAAACACCATATATTTT. Encoded protein: CASSREPGNTIYF.

This clonotype was seen ten or more times. The genes are TRBV28 and TRBJ2-5; D is unresolved. CDR3 size: 13 residues. The germline CDR1 and CDR2 sequences are MDHEN and SYDVKM. Trimming shortened V by 5 bases and J by 6 bases, and 13 bases separated the two germline ends. CDR3 sequence: CASSPYDGKTQYF. The CDR3 bases are TGTGCCAGCAGTCCCTATGACGGAAAGACCCAGTACTTC.

Many counts were recorded for this clonotype. The chain is built from TRBV30 and TRBJ1-1; a possible D gene is TRBD1 (6 bases). V lost 3 bases and J lost 0, with 17 bases in between. Germline V gene lookup returns CDR1 GTSNPN and CDR2 SVGIG (reference sequence). The CDR3 consists of 16 residues. The CDR3 here is CAWRLNRGAMNTEAFF. The CDR3 DNA sequence: TGTGCCTGGAGGTTGAATAGGGGGGCCATGAACACTGAAGCTTTCTTT.

This clonotype was detected many times. V gene TRBV6-1 combines with J gene TRBJ1-2; maybe TRBD1 (5 bases). The CDR3 is 12 residues long. Germline V gene lookup returns CDR1 MNHNS and CDR2 SASEGT. The V end lost 10 bases, the J end lost 3 bases, and 12 bases lay between the germline ends. The CDR3 sequence: CATRQRDYGYTF. CDR3 sequence (DNA): TGTGCCACCCGACAGAGGGACTATGGCTACACCTTC.

In this sample, this clonotype turned up many times. J is TRBJ1-5 and V is TRBV27; no firm D call. The CDR3 consists of 14 residues. Germline CDR1 is MNHEY and CDR2 is SMNVEV (reference sequence). The V end lost 5 bases, the J end lost 1 base, and 9 bases lay between the germline ends. The CDR3 DNA is TGTGCCAGCAGTAGGGCAGAGAGCAATCAGCCCCAGCATTTT. It encodes CASSRAESNQPQHF.

The sample holds many counts of this clonotype. The chain joins TRBV7-3 to TRBJ2-7, with 7 bases that match TRBD1. Per germline, CDR1 SGHTA and CDR2 FQGTGA. The CDR3 totals 15 residues. J lost 7 bases, V lost 6 bases, and 15 bases had no gene match. In DNA, the CDR3 is TGTGCCAGCAGAAGTCGGGACAGCACGTTTTGGGAGCAGTACTTC. This encodes CASRSRDSTFWEQYF. Full variable domain (rest looked up from reference TRBV7-3 and TRBJ2-7): GAGVSQTPSNKVTEKGKYVELRCDPISGHTALYWYRQSLGQGPEFLIYFQGTGAADDSGLPNDRFFAVRPEGSVSTLKIQRTERGDSAVYLCASRSRDSTFWEQYFGPGTRLTVT.

In DNA form, the CDR3 reads TGTGCCAGCAGCCCGACAGCGAATAACTATGGCTACACCTTC. Its translation: CASSPTANNYGYTF. The chain is built from TRBV11-2 and TRBJ1-2, with D perhaps TRBD1 (5 bases). The CDR3 is made up of 14 amino acids. V lost 5 bases and J lost 1, with 11 bases in between. CDR1 is SGHAT, CDR2 FQNNGV, per germline.

This clonotype was recorded many times. The chain combines TRBV12-3 or TRBV12-4 with TRBJ1-1, with D tentatively TRBD1 (5 bases). The CDR3 runs 16 residues. The V end was cut by 7 bases, the J end by 0 bases, with 18 bases between. The CDR3 here is CASTHSPGAMNTEAFF. Written as DNA, the CDR3 is TGTGCCAGCACCCACTCCCCCGGGGCCATGAACACTGAAGCTTTCTTT.

This clonotype was found many times. The chain has TRBV6-5 and TRBJ1-1, with D unresolved. This CDR3 is built from 13 residues. Trimming took off 6 bases at V and 0 bases at J, with 8 bases between the two ends. Germline loops: CDR1 MNHEY, CDR2 SVGAGI. The CDR3 loop is CASSSIMNTEAFF. The CDR3, as DNA: TGTGCCAGCAGCTCAATAATGAACACTGAAGCTTTCTTT.

The genes are TRBV29-1 and TRBJ1-2, with 8 positions matching TRBD1. The CDR3 totals 13 residues. With V trimmed by 7 bases and J by 4 bases, 8 bases remained unmatched. Germline V lookup: CDR1 SQVTM, CDR2 ANQGSEA. The CDR3: CSGGGQAGYGYTF. The DNA for the CDR3 is TGCAGCGGTGGGGGACAGGCTGGCTATGGCTACACCTTC.

This clonotype was picked up many times. V usage is TRBV12-3 or TRBV12-4 and J usage is TRBJ1-2, with D possibly being TRBD1 (6 bases). This CDR3 comprises 15 residues. Trimming took off 4 bases at V and 6 bases at J, with 18 bases between the two ends. The CDR3 protein is CASSYSLQGGNGYTF. In nucleotides, the CDR3 is TGTGCCAGCAGTTACTCCCTACAGGGTGGGAATGGCTACACCTTC.

The J gene is TRBJ2-2, the V gene TRBV6-1; D not resolved. The V end lost 2 bases, the J end lost 0 bases, and 10 bases lay between the germline ends. Germline V lookup: CDR1 MNHNS, CDR2 SASEGT. The CDR3 is made up of 16 amino acids. The CDR3 is CASSEMNAPNTGELFF. CDR3 bases: TGTGCCAGCAGTGAAATGAACGCGCCGAACACCGGGGAGCTGTTTTTT.

Comments on this clonotype: Because it lacks the conserved phenylalanine or tryptophan at the end, this CDR3 is likely a read error. V usage is TRBV14 and J usage is TRBJ2-7; D not certain. V dropped 0 bases and J dropped 4 bases, with 7 bases sitting between them. The germline gives CDR1 SGHDN, CDR2 FVKESK. The CDR3 is made up of 13 amino acids. Here the CDR3 reads CASSQDDGYEQYS. The CDR3 DNA sequence: TGTGCCAGCAGCCAAGATGACGGGTACGAGCAGTACTCC.

This clonotype was observed many times. The chain has TRBV7-9 and TRBJ1-3, with D possibly being TRBD1 (6 bases). This CDR3 spans 16 amino acids. V lost 4 bases and J lost 2, with 15 bases in between. In germline, CDR1 is SEHNR, CDR2 FQNEAQ (reference sequence). The CDR3 region has the DNA TGTGCCAGCAGCTCGTACGACCAGGGGACTGGAAACACCATATATTTT. Residues: CASSSYDQGTGNTIYF. The whole variable domain, filled in from reference TRBV7-9 and TRBJ1-3, reads DTGVSQNPRHKITKRGQNVTFRCDPISEHNRLYWYRQTLGQGPEFLTYFQNEAQLEKSRLLSDRFSAERPKGSFSTLEIQRTEQGDSAMYLCASSSYDQGTGNTIYFGEGSWLTVV.